This passage covers 11 T cell receptor beta chains from one sample sequenced in a study of preoperative IRX-2 immunotherapy in early breast cancer. Clones were read by immunoSEQ multiplex PCR, and TCRdb kept only the in-frame ones, dropping some. The sample contains some 25,000 clones, around 87% of which appear only once. The treatment here: preoperative locoregional IRX-2 cytokine immunotherapy. The sequencing used tumor tissue, collected after IRX-2 immunotherapy. The receptors shown here come from a human donor with breast cancer.

This clone was seen only a few times. This sequence joins TRBV9 and TRBJ1-5, with TRBD1 matching 7 bases. The CDR3 has 14 amino acids. J lost 9 bases, V lost 4 bases, and 10 bases had no gene match. Germline-derived CDR1 and CDR2 are SGDLS and YYNGEE. CDR3: CASSPSTGPGPQHF. CDR3 DNA sequence: TGTGCCAGCAGCCCTTCGACAGGGCCGGGGCCCCAGCATTTT.

This clone came up once. The V call is TRBV7-9, the J call TRBJ1-1, with 7 bases lining up with TRBD1. The trim removed 2 bases at V and 5 bases at J, leaving 8 bases unmatched. This CDR3 comprises 15 residues. The germline V gene has CDR1 SEHNR and CDR2 FQNEAQ (reference sequence). The CDR3 protein is CASSLPTGVGTEAFF. In DNA, the CDR3 is TGTGCCAGCAGCTTACCTACAGGGGTTGGGACTGAAGCTTTCTTT.

The chain couples TRBV6-1 to TRBJ2-7; 9 bases map to TRBD2. Trimming at V came to 11 bases and at J to 2 bases, leaving 13 bases not matched to a gene. The CDR3 is 15 amino acids. CDR1 is MNHNS and CDR2 is SASEGT in the germline V gene. This CDR3 is CAGPTGKREAYEQYF. CDR3 sequence (DNA): TGTGCCGGTCCGACCGGCAAGCGGGAGGCCTACGAGCAGTACTTC.

CDR3 sequence: CASSDMKTGELFF. Written as DNA, the CDR3 is TGTGCCAGCAGTGATATGAAGACCGGGGAGCTGTTTTTT. The rearrangement links TRBV6-1 to TRBJ2-2; D remains ambiguous. The V end was cut by 3 bases, the J end by 5 bases, with 7 bases between. This CDR3 region has 13 residues. Germline V gene data show CDR1 as MNHNS and CDR2 as SASEGT.

The chain recombines TRBV6-1 with TRBJ2-7; 9 bases are a match to TRBD1. Germline-derived CDR1 and CDR2 are MNHNS and SASEGT. The CDR3 loop spans 13 amino acids. V shed 10 bases and J 0 bases; nucleotides not matched to a gene: 4. The CDR3 sequence: CATGTGNSYEQYF. CDR3 bases: TGTGCCACCGGGACAGGGAACTCCTACGAGCAGTACTTC.

This clone was picked up a small number of times. This chain connects TRBV5-1 to TRBJ2-3; no firm D call. V was cut by 4 bases and J by 8 bases, with 14 bases left in between. Germline CDR1 SGHRS, CDR2 YFSETQ. CDR3 length: 13 amino acids. The CDR3 spells CASSHGLIGTQYF. The DNA of the CDR3 is TGCGCCAGCAGCCACGGATTGATCGGTACGCAGTATTTT.

This clone appeared a single time. This chain connects TRBV10-3 to TRBJ1-4; D possibly corresponds to TRBD1 (5 bases). CDR1 is ENHRY and CDR2 is SYGVKD in the germline V gene. The CDR3 totals 14 residues. Trimming took off 0 bases at V and 5 bases at J, with 7 bases between the two ends. The CDR3 region has the DNA TGTGCCATCAGTGAGTCGGACAAGAATGAAAAACTGTTTTTT. Its protein is CAISESDKNEKLFF.

This clone was seen only a few times. The chain recombines TRBV6-6 with TRBJ1-2, with 7 bases fitting TRBD1. The trim removed 1 base at V and 6 bases at J, leaving 2 bases unmatched. The CDR3 sequence is 13 residues long. Germline values: CDR1 MNHNY, CDR2 SVGAGI (reference sequence). The DNA of the CDR3 is TGTGCCAGCAGTTACTTCACAGGGGATGGCTACACCTTC. Translated: CASSYFTGDGYTF.

J is TRBJ2-7 and V is TRBV6-6; D is possibly TRBD2 (6 bases). Germline V gene sequence: CDR1 MNHNY, CDR2 SVGAGI (reference sequence). V lost 6 bases and J lost 3, with 12 bases in between. This CDR3 has 13 amino acids. In DNA form, the CDR3 reads TGTGCCAGCAGCGGGGAGGTGCGCTACGAGCAGTACTTC. It codes for CASSGEVRYEQYF.

This clone occurred once. This rearrangement joins TRBV5-6 to TRBJ2-5; possibly TRBD1 or TRBD2 for D (6 bases each). The CDR3 loop spans 15 amino acids. V was clipped by 0 bases and J by 5 bases, with 14 bases between them. Looked up from germline, CDR1 is SGHDT and CDR2 is YYEEEE. The CDR3 sequence is CASSLVRGAIETQYF. As DNA, the CDR3 is TGTGCCAGCAGCTTGGTTAGGGGGGCCATCGAGACCCAGTACTTC.

The genes are TRBV6-6 and TRBJ2-3; 9 nucleotides line up with TRBD2. The germline CDR1 and CDR2 sequences are MNHNY and SVGAGI (reference sequence). The V segment lost 5 bases and the J segment 2 bases; nucleotides outside the gene matches: 2. CDR3 size: 14 residues. The CDR3 sequence: CASSAGGYTDTQYF. The CDR3 DNA reads as TGTGCCAGCAGTGCGGGGGGGTACACAGATACGCAGTATTTT.